The 12 T cell receptor beta chains presented below share a single source sample, sequenced in a study of cytomegalovirus exposure and HLA in healthy donors. PCR amplification relied on 60 Vbeta primers (plus 13 Jbeta primers). Method: immunoSEQ multiplex PCR; TCRdb's copy keeps in-frame clones and lacks some. The repertoire has 100,000 or so clones, over 60% of them found once; the top ten carry more than 6.5%. Specimen: PBMCs. The receptors derive from a man aged 35 to 55 in good health and CMV-seropositive.

This chain links TRBV4-1 with TRBJ2-7; D is possibly TRBD1 (5 bases). The CDR3 has 14 residues. V shed 5 bases and J shed 0 bases, with 11 bases lying between them. From germline, CDR1 is MGHRA and CDR2 YSYEKL. The CDR3 loop is CASSKATVSYEQYF. CDR3 nucleotides: TGCGCCAGCAGCAAGGCGACAGTCTCCTACGAGCAGTACTTC.

The genes are TRBV30 and TRBJ1-1, with D perhaps TRBD1 (6 bases). Trimming removed 2 bases from V and 4 bases from J, with 11 bases in between. CDR1 and CDR2 (germline): GTSNPN, SVGIG (reference sequence). The CDR3 spans 13 residues. This CDR3 reads CAWSKGVSTEAFF. CDR3 nucleotide sequence: TGTGCCTGGAGTAAGGGGGTTTCCACTGAAGCTTTCTTT.

This clone showed up just a few times. V and J are TRBV28 and TRBJ1-5; TRBD1 agrees at 8 bases. The ends lost 5 bases at V and 6 bases at J; junction bases unmatched: 9. Germline V gives CDR1 MDHEN, CDR2 SYDVKM. The CDR3 is 15 amino acids. This chain's CDR3 is CASSTLTGVVQPQHF. The CDR3 coding sequence is TGTGCCAGCAGTACCCTGACAGGGGTAGTTCAGCCCCAGCATTTT.

The chain joins TRBV4-1 to TRBJ1-1; D gene ambiguous. Deletions cut 2 bases from V and 5 bases from J, with 12 bases between. CDR3 length: 14 residues. Germline values: CDR1 MGHRA, CDR2 YSYEKL. In DNA, the CDR3 is TGCGCCAGCAGCCAATTCTTCGGTCAAACTGAAGCTTTCTTT. This translates into CASSQFFGQTEAFF.

The V gene is TRBV27, the J gene TRBJ1-3; D is undetermined. V lost 4 bases to trimming and J lost 0 bases, with 7 bases between them. From germline, CDR1 is MNHEY and CDR2 SMNVEV (reference sequence). The CDR3 is 14 amino acids. The CDR3 protein is CASSSHGSGNTIYF. CDR3 DNA: TGTGCCAGCAGTTCCCACGGCTCTGGAAACACCATATATTTT.

The chain recombines TRBV7-2 with TRBJ2-7, with 11 bases lining up with TRBD2. CDR1 is SGHTA and CDR2 is FQGNSA in the germline V gene. With V trimmed by 0 bases and J by 3 bases, 4 bases remained unmatched. The CDR3 extends over 16 amino acids. The CDR3 DNA reads as TGTGCCAGCAGCTTAGCATCCGGGACTAGCGGCTACGAGCAGTACTTC. Its protein product is CASSLASGTSGYEQYF.

The chain joins TRBV28 to TRBJ2-7, with D tentatively TRBD2 (5 bases). V was clipped by 10 bases and J by 3 bases, with 13 bases between them. CDR3 size: 12 residues. CDR1 MDHEN and CDR2 SYDVKM come from the germline V gene. The CDR3 sequence: CATRAGVYEQYF. The CDR3 coding sequence is TGTGCCACCCGGGCGGGTGTCTACGAGCAGTACTTC.

This chain uses TRBV4-3 with TRBJ2-7; 9 bases agree with TRBD1. Per germline, CDR1 LGHNA and CDR2 YSLEER. The CDR3 is made up of 15 amino acids. After removal of 0 bases from V and 3 bases from J, the junction contained 3 bases not matched to a gene. CDR3 in amino acids: CASSQETDRGYEQYF. The CDR3 DNA follows: TGCGCCAGCAGCCAAGAAACGGACAGGGGCTACGAGCAGTACTTC.

The chain is built from TRBV5-4 and TRBJ2-3, with a possible D match to TRBD2 (5 bases). Between the trimmed V and J ends, which lost 3 bases and 4 bases, there was a span of 12 bases. The CDR3 has 14 amino acids. The germline V gene has CDR1 SGHNT and CDR2 YYREEE (reference sequence). CDR3 bases: TGTGCCAGCAGCTCCGTGGGAGAGGCAGATACGCAGTATTTT. Amino acids: CASSSVGEADTQYF. Full variable domain (outside the CDR3, taken from reference TRBV5-4 and TRBJ2-3): ETGVTQSPTHLIKTRGQQVTLRCSSQSGHNTVSWYQQALGQGPQFIFQYYREEENGRGNFPPRFSGLQFPNYSSELNVNALELDDSALYLCASSSVGEADTQYFGPGTRLTVL.

The rearrangement uses TRBV30 and TRBJ2-2, with D perhaps matching TRBD2 (5 bases). Trimming shortened V by 1 base and J by 8 bases, and 5 bases separated the two germline ends. CDR1 is GTSNPN and CDR2 is SVGIG in the germline V gene (reference sequence). The CDR3 covers 11 residues. The CDR3 sequence: CAWSGGGELFF. The CDR3 DNA is TGTGCCTGGAGTGGAGGGGGGGAGCTGTTTTTT.

J is TRBJ2-5 and V is TRBV5-1, with a weak D call TRBD2 (6 bases). Judging by the DNA end, TRBJ2-7 fits better; the J call may be wrong. The germline V gene encodes CDR1 SGHRS and CDR2 YFSETQ. CDR3 size: 11 residues. The chain's CDR3 is CARSRRDEQYF. The CDR3 DNA reads TGCGCCAGGAGCCGGAGGGACGAGCAGTACTTC.

This chain connects TRBV5-6 to TRBJ2-5; 12 bases align to TRBD1. Trimming removed 4 bases from V and 5 bases from J; junction bases left unmatched: 12. Per germline, CDR1 SGHDT and CDR2 YYEEEE. CDR3 length equals 17 residues. The CDR3 coding sequence is TGTGCCAGCAGCCACTCGGGGGGACAGGGGGCGTGGGAGACCCAGTACTTC. Amino acid sequence: CASSHSGGQGAWETQYF.